The 29 T cell receptor beta chains below come from one sample, sequenced in a study of T-cell reconstitution after alpha-beta-depleted transplantation in children. Molecular barcoding with unique molecular identifiers was used for the TCRbeta library. One entry per CDR3 protein results from TCRdb running MiXCR on the PCR reads. The sample records about 540,000 distinct CDR3 sequences, approximately 16% being singletons. The sequencing used PBMCs from the stem cell graft donor, collected from the stem cell graft. Receptors were obtained from a human donor who donated a stem cell graft to a child with acute lymphoblastic leukemia.

In this sample, this clonotype turned up a few times. The chain couples TRBV20-1 to TRBJ2-7; D is unclear. V lost 0 bases to trimming and J lost 3 bases, with 9 bases between them. Germline CDR1 DFQATT, CDR2 SNEGSKA (reference sequence). The CDR3 length is 13 residues. The CDR3 protein is CSARDDPSYEQYF. The CDR3 DNA reads as TGCAGTGCTAGAGATGATCCCAGCTACGAGCAGTACTTC.

This chain connects TRBV28 to TRBJ2-5; D unclear. V shed 6 bases and J shed 2 bases, with 13 bases lying between them. The germline V gene has CDR1 MDHEN and CDR2 SYDVKM. The CDR3 covers 14 residues. The CDR3 loop reads CASSPFGPQETQYF. The CDR3 coding sequence is TGTGCCAGCAGCCCATTTGGACCGCAAGAGACCCAGTACTTC.

The chain has TRBV29-1 and TRBJ2-2; 8 bases match TRBD1. This CDR3 spans 13 amino acids. Trimming at V came to 7 bases and at J to 1 base, leaving 2 bases not matched to a gene. The germline V gene has CDR1 SQVTM and CDR2 ANQGSEA. The CDR3 DNA reads TGCAGCGGGACAGGGAAGAACACCGGGGAGCTGTTTTTT. It yields the protein CSGTGKNTGELFF.

The chain combines TRBV29-1 with TRBJ2-3; perhaps TRBD1 as D (6 bases). Looked up from germline, CDR1 is SQVTM and CDR2 is ANQGSEA. V was shortened by 3 bases and J by 0 bases, with 10 bases between the two germline ends. The CDR3 loop spans 14 amino acids. CDR3 in DNA: TGCAGCGTTGACGCCAGGGGTAGCACAGATACGCAGTATTTT. Protein product: CSVDARGSTDTQYF.

This clonotype has ten or more counts. Here the CDR3 DNA reads TGCGCCAGCAGCTTTGGGACTAGAGATACAGATACGCAGTATTTT. It yields the protein CASSFGTRDTDTQYF. This chain links TRBV5-1 with TRBJ2-3; 8 bases align to TRBD2. J lost 3 bases, V lost 2 bases, and 5 bases had no gene match. The V gene's germline CDR1 is SGHRS and CDR2 YFSETQ. The CDR3 runs 15 residues.

There are a few counts of this clonotype. J is TRBJ1-1 and V is TRBV5-1; D not resolved. The CDR3 loop spans 15 amino acids. CDR1 SGHRS and CDR2 YFSETQ come from the germline V gene. V dropped 0 bases and J dropped 4 bases, with 13 bases sitting between them. The CDR3 nucleotides are TGCGCCAGCAGCTTGGGCTGGGGTTCGGGCACTGAAGCTTTCTTT. Translating gives CASSLGWGSGTEAFF.

The gene calls are TRBV11-1 and TRBJ1-5; TRBD1 might be the D (6 bases). The CDR3 runs 18 residues. Germline V gene sequence: CDR1 SGHAT, CDR2 FQDESV (reference sequence). V dropped 0 bases and J dropped 0 bases, with 15 bases sitting between them. In nucleotides, the CDR3 is TGTGCCAGCAGCTTAGCAGGGGGTGACAGCCATAGCAATCAGCCCCAGCATTTT. This translates into CASSLAGGDSHSNQPQHF.

This clonotype turned up a few times. J is TRBJ2-1 and V is TRBV29-1; 8 bases line up with TRBD2. J gave up 8 bases and V 6 bases, and 15 bases lay outside the gene matches. This CDR3 spans 15 amino acids. The germline gives CDR1 SQVTM, CDR2 ANQGSEA. Written as DNA, the CDR3 is TGCAGCGTCGTTCCCCGAGCGGGAGTGGCCTATGAGCAGTTCTTC. Its translation is CSVVPRAGVAYEQFF.

The V and J genes are TRBV7-2 and TRBJ1-4, with 11 bases matching TRBD1. The CDR3 covers 15 residues. Looked up from germline, CDR1 is SGHTA and CDR2 is FQGNSA. After removal of 4 bases from V and 8 bases from J, the junction contained 6 bases not matched to a gene. CDR3 region: CASSSTRTGGEKLFF. CDR3 in DNA: TGTGCCAGCAGCTCGACCCGGACAGGGGGCGAAAAACTGTTTTTT. Full variable domain (remainder filled in from reference TRBV7-2 and TRBJ1-4): GAGVSQSPSNKVTEKGKDVELRCDPISGHTALYWYRQSLGQGLEFLIYFQGNSAPDKSGLPSDRFSAERTGGSVSTLTIQRTQQEDSAVYLCASSSTRTGGEKLFFGSGTQLSVL.

The J gene is TRBJ2-2, the V gene TRBV9, with 10 positions matching TRBD2. Trimming cost V 0 bases and J 0 bases; bases outside gene matches: 5. Germline CDR1 reads SGDLS; CDR2 reads YYNGEE. The CDR3 spans 18 residues. CDR3 nucleotides: TGTGCCAGCAGCGTAGTTGGACTAGCGGACTCGAACACCGGGGAGCTGTTTTTT. Translating gives CASSVVGLADSNTGELFF.

This rearrangement joins TRBV20-1 to TRBJ1-2; no reliable D call. The germline gives CDR1 DFQATT, CDR2 SNEGSKA (reference sequence). V lost 0 bases and J lost 1, with 12 bases in between. This CDR3 region has 15 residues. CDR3 loop: CSARDRASDNYGYTF. The CDR3 nucleotides are TGCAGTGCTAGAGATCGTGCGAGCGATAACTATGGCTACACCTTC.

The chain couples TRBV5-1 to TRBJ2-7, with D unresolved. Germline V CDR1 and CDR2: SGHRS, YFSETQ. The CDR3 contains 15 residues. Trimming removed 4 bases at V and 5 bases at J, with 19 bases between. CDR3 amino acids: CASSTGAGSYDEQYF. In nucleotides, the CDR3 is TGCGCCAGCAGCACTGGCGCAGGAAGCTACGACGAGCAGTACTTC.

The chain has TRBV20-1 and TRBJ2-7; TRBD2 matches at 7 bases. This CDR3 spans 14 amino acids. Unmatched junction bases numbered 9, after V lost 4 bases and J lost 3 bases. The germline gives CDR1 DFQATT, CDR2 SNEGSKA (reference sequence). The CDR3 sequence is CSATPPGGRYEQYF. The CDR3 nucleotides read TGCAGTGCTACACCGCCGGGGGGACGCTACGAGCAGTACTTC.

V is TRBV7-3 and J is TRBJ2-1; D is uncertain. Germline V CDR1 and CDR2: SGHTA, FQGTGA. The CDR3 has 16 amino acids. V was clipped by 3 bases and J by 0 bases, with 12 bases between them. The CDR3 protein is CASSLNGVSSYNEQFF. The CDR3, as DNA: TGTGCCAGCAGCTTGAACGGAGTGAGCTCCTACAATGAGCAGTTCTTC.

The gene calls are TRBV20-1 and TRBJ2-5; D call uncertain. The CDR3 is made up of 13 amino acids. Germline V gene sequence: CDR1 DFQATT, CDR2 SNEGSKA (reference sequence). With 5 bases removed from V and 1 base from J, the gap between germline ends came to 11 bases. The CDR3 sequence: CSAVRALQETQYF. In nucleotides, the CDR3 is TGCAGTGCTGTTAGGGCTCTCCAAGAGACCCAGTACTTC.

The chain joins TRBV20-1 to TRBJ2-7; D assignment may be TRBD1 or TRBD2 (5 bases each). V was trimmed by 0 bases and J by 5 bases, leaving 11 bases between them. CDR1 is DFQATT and CDR2 is SNEGSKA in the germline V gene (reference sequence). The length of the CDR3 is 13 residues. The CDR3 region has the DNA TGCAGTGCTAGAGATGTGGGGGTCCACGAGCAGTACTTC. Its protein product is CSARDVGVHEQYF.

This clonotype was picked up a small number of times. The V gene is TRBV5-1, the J gene TRBJ2-7, with TRBD1 matching over 11 bases. This CDR3 is built from 15 residues. The V gene end was trimmed by 2 bases and the J gene end by 2 bases; junction bases not matched to a gene: 3. Germline-derived CDR1 and CDR2 are SGHRS and YFSETQ. The DNA of the CDR3 is TGCGCCAGCAGCTTTGGGACAGGGGGAACCTACGAGCAGTACTTC. Amino acid sequence: CASSFGTGGTYEQYF.

This clonotype turned up a few times. This chain connects TRBV6-5 to TRBJ2-6; TRBD2 matches 11 bases. V trimming: 2 bases; J trimming: 1 base; junction bases outside the gene matches: 7. Germline V CDR1 and CDR2: MNHEY, SVGAGI. This CDR3 is built from 19 residues. Written as DNA, the CDR3 is TGTGCCAGCAGTTACCCCACTAGCGGGAGCATTTCTGGGGCCAACGTCCTGACTTTC. Translation gives CASSYPTSGSISGANVLTF.

This clonotype was detected a few times. This sequence joins TRBV20-1 and TRBJ2-5, with D possibly being TRBD1 (6 bases). Germline CDR1 DFQATT, CDR2 SNEGSKA (reference sequence). V gave up 2 bases and J gave up 4 bases, with 8 bases separating them. The CDR3 contains 12 residues. The CDR3 nucleotides are TGCAGTGCTAGAATAGGGGGAGAGACCCAGTACTTC. Its translation is CSARIGGETQYF.

The J gene is TRBJ2-7, the V gene TRBV7-9; 11 positions agree with TRBD2. This CDR3 is 17 amino acids long. Germline V gene data show CDR1 as SEHNR and CDR2 as FQNEAQ (reference sequence). V lost 6 bases to trimming and J lost 4 bases; unmatched junction nucleotides: 14. The chain's CDR3 is CASSRRPYGTSGYEQYF. DNA for the CDR3: TGTGCCAGCAGTCGTAGGCCCTACGGGACTAGCGGTTACGAGCAGTACTTC.

This chain connects TRBV4-1 to TRBJ1-4; D might be TRBD1 (5 bases). The germline gives CDR1 MGHRA, CDR2 YSYEKL. The CDR3 is 15 amino acids. V lost 0 bases to trimming and J lost 3 bases, with 8 bases between them. Here the CDR3 reads CASSQDKTANEKLFF. CDR3 coding DNA: TGCGCCAGCAGCCAAGATAAGACAGCTAATGAAAAACTGTTTTTT.

This clonotype was observed a few times. This chain connects TRBV7-6 to TRBJ1-1; the D is unclear. The ends were cut back, 5 bases at V and 0 bases at J, with 16 bases in the middle. The CDR3 consists of 16 residues. The germline V gene has CDR1 SGHVS and CDR2 FNYEAQ. In nucleotides, the CDR3 is TGTGCCAGCAGCGCTGTCCTAGGCGGCATGAACACTGAAGCTTTCTTT. Translated, it gives CASSAVLGGMNTEAFF.

The chain couples TRBV29-1 to TRBJ2-2; a possible D gene is TRBD1 (5 bases). The CDR3 runs 14 residues. Deletions cut 6 bases from V and 5 bases from J, with 16 bases between. Germline V gene data show CDR1 as SQVTM and CDR2 as ANQGSEA. The chain's CDR3 is CSVKGQGRTGELFF. CDR3 bases: TGCAGCGTGAAAGGCCAGGGAAGAACCGGGGAGCTGTTTTTT.

The CDR3 DNA reads as TGCAGTGCTAGACCCCGCCTAGCGGGAGGATCCGGGGAGCTGTTTTTT. Its protein product is CSARPRLAGGSGELFF. The rearrangement uses TRBV20-1 and TRBJ2-2; 11 bases match TRBD2. Germline V gene sequence: CDR1 DFQATT, CDR2 SNEGSKA (reference sequence). The V and J ends lost 2 bases and 6 bases, in that order; junction bases with no gene match: 8. This CDR3 contains 16 residues.

There are a few counts of this clonotype. CDR3 sequence: CASSPMGGAVTDTQYF. The CDR3 DNA reads TGTGCCAGCAGCCCCATGGGAGGGGCGGTCACAGATACGCAGTATTTT. The gene calls are TRBV7-3 and TRBJ2-3; the match to TRBD2 covers 7 bases. V lost 5 bases to trimming and J lost 2 bases; unmatched junction nucleotides: 10. CDR3 size: 16 residues. Germline CDR1 SGHTA, CDR2 FQGTGA.

This clonotype showed up many times. The rearrangement joins TRBV27 to TRBJ2-7; a weak D match, TRBD1 (5 bases). Trimming removed 0 bases at V and 3 bases at J, with 6 bases between. Germline CDR1 is MNHEY and CDR2 is SMNVEV (reference sequence). The CDR3 extends over 13 amino acids. The CDR3 sequence is CASSLSTGYEQYF. The CDR3, as DNA: TGTGCCAGCAGTTTATCTACAGGCTACGAGCAGTACTTC.

The chain has TRBV12-3 or TRBV12-4 and TRBJ2-7; tentative D call: TRBD2 (6 bases). The CDR3 contains 15 residues. The germline V and J ends were trimmed by 1 base and 2 bases, with 12 bases remaining between them. The CDR3 is CASSLGRGSTYEQYF. CDR3 DNA sequence: TGTGCCAGCAGTTTAGGGAGGGGATCCACCTACGAGCAGTACTTC.

The chain carries TRBV4-2 and TRBJ2-4, with D hard to call. CDR3 length: 13 amino acids. Germline V gene data show CDR1 as LGHNA and CDR2 as YNFKEQ. V lost 1 base and J lost 4, with 5 bases in between. The DNA for the CDR3 is TGTGCCAGCAGCCAAGCTAGAAAAAACATTCAGTACTTC. This sequence encodes CASSQARKNIQYF.

V is TRBV7-2 and J is TRBJ2-1; D gene uncertain. The CDR3 loop spans 16 amino acids. Germline CDR1 and CDR2: SGHTA and FQGNSA. V was pared by 0 bases and J by 4 bases, with 13 bases between. The CDR3 DNA follows: TGTGCCAGCAGCTTAGCGGAGCTGCTGGGGTACAATGAGCAGTTCTTC. Its translation is CASSLAELLGYNEQFF.